These T cell receptor beta chains were read from a single sample in a study of blood T cell repertoires in COVID-19. Assay: immunoSEQ multiplex PCR; the TCRdb copy retains only in-frame clones and omits some. The sample lists some 700,000 clones, around 90% seen once, with under 0.3% in the top ten. The sample was peripheral blood. The receptor set was obtained from a young woman with acute or convalescent COVID-19. Each CDR3 is given without its conserved first and last residue.

V gene: TRBV19; J gene: TRBJ1-5; CDR3 protein: ASSIVATGGNQPQH
V gene: TRBV3-1/TRBV3-2; J gene: TRBJ1-5; CDR3 protein: ASSQGQINQPQH
V gene: TRBV19; J gene: TRBJ1-5; CDR3 protein: ASSITGAQH
V gene: TRBV2; J gene: TRBJ2-4; CDR3 protein: ASRETGGVPLAKNIQY
V gene: TRBV6-2/TRBV6-3; J gene: TRBJ1-5; CDR3 protein: ASSTTGDNQPQH
V gene: TRBV19; J gene: TRBJ1-1; CDR3 protein: ASGSGGTEAF
V gene: TRBV5-4; J gene: TRBJ1-6; CDR3 protein: ASSWGTGLSPLH
V gene: TRBV4-1; J gene: TRBJ1-6; CDR3 protein: ASSQESQGNNSPLH
V gene: TRBV13; J gene: TRBJ1-2; CDR3 protein: ASSLVSTRGEGYT
V gene: TRBV14; J gene: TRBJ1-3; CDR3 protein: ASSQHRGLSGNTIY
V gene: TRBV30; J gene: TRBJ1-4; CDR3 protein: AWSQGNEKLF
V gene: TRBV2; J gene: TRBJ1-2; CDR3 protein: ASRGFDRDRVYGYT
V gene: TRBV7-6; J gene: TRBJ1-3; CDR3 protein: ASSPGVSGNTIY
V gene: TRBV6-5; J gene: TRBJ1-6; CDR3 protein: ASSHKKLGNSPLH
V gene: TRBV5-4; J gene: TRBJ1-6; CDR3 protein: ASSFRQGYNSPLH
V gene: TRBV4-2; J gene: TRBJ1-5; CDR3 protein: ASSQGTGEPQH
V gene: TRBV2; J gene: TRBJ2-2; CDR3 protein: ASSSGQGRELF
V gene: TRBV20-1; J gene: TRBJ1-2; CDR3 protein: SARGLNRHH
V gene: TRBV24-1; J gene: TRBJ2-5; CDR3 protein: ATSPPAGGQETQY
V gene: TRBV6-2/TRBV6-3; J gene: TRBJ2-7; CDR3 protein: ASSYSTSGGQIYEQY
V gene: TRBV7-6; J gene: TRBJ2-3; CDR3 protein: ASSLASQGSDTQY
V gene: TRBV6-6; J gene: TRBJ1-2; CDR3 protein: ASRTERTSGYT
V gene: TRBV2; J gene: TRBJ1-1; CDR3 protein: ASRGLGRTEAF
V gene: TRBV4-3; J gene: TRBJ1-4; CDR3 protein: ASSQERGLYEKLF
V gene: TRBV7-2; J gene: TRBJ1-4; CDR3 protein: ASSLGPGSVEKLF
V gene: TRBV11-2; J gene: TRBJ1-5; CDR3 protein: ASSLDRWESGNQPQH
V gene: TRBV5-1; J gene: TRBJ1-5; CDR3 protein: ASSLGDRVFGDQPQH
V gene: TRBV19; J gene: TRBJ2-2; CDR3 protein: ASSVQGRGTGELF
V gene: TRBV9; J gene: TRBJ1-4; CDR3 protein: ASSVDRGGGEKLF
V gene: TRBV5-8; J gene: TRBJ1-3; CDR3 protein: ASSRTGAGNTIY
V gene: TRBV11-1; J gene: TRBJ1-1; CDR3 protein: ASSYTGAGDTEAF
V gene: TRBV4-3; J gene: TRBJ1-2; CDR3 protein: ASSHRTGGPYGYT
V gene: TRBV2; J gene: TRBJ2-5; CDR3 protein: ATRGLETQY
V gene: TRBV4-1; J gene: TRBJ2-1; CDR3 protein: ASSQDPSGSSYNEQF
V gene: TRBV7-8; J gene: TRBJ1-3; CDR3 protein: ASSLAYGSGNTIY
V gene: TRBV5-4; J gene: TRBJ2-3; CDR3 protein: ASSFSKPGLGVDTQY
V gene: TRBV25-1; J gene: TRBJ1-4; CDR3 protein: ASSELQNNEKLF
V gene: TRBV2; J gene: TRBJ2-5; CDR3 protein: ASSPRLVYGLETQY
V gene: TRBV6-1; J gene: TRBJ2-2; CDR3 protein: ASSGGLAGGRRTGELF
V gene: TRBV4-2; J gene: TRBJ2-2; CDR3 protein: ASSQDISNTGELF
V gene: TRBV14; J gene: TRBJ2-5; CDR3 protein: ASSLGGGETQY
V gene: TRBV13; J gene: TRBJ1-2; CDR3 protein: ASSAGQGRRRSYGYT
V gene: TRBV9; J gene: TRBJ1-1; CDR3 protein: ASRSPGHLNTEAF
V gene: TRBV27; J gene: TRBJ2-3; CDR3 protein: ASSPLAGGGTDTQY
V gene: TRBV10-3; J gene: TRBJ1-2; CDR3 protein: AISDIPTGWYGYT
V gene: TRBV9; J gene: TRBJ1-1; CDR3 protein: ASSVGGTGSPEAF
V gene: TRBV20-1; J gene: TRBJ2-7; CDR3 protein: SAIRDYEQY
V gene: TRBV3-1/TRBV3-2; J gene: TRBJ1-2; CDR3 protein: ASSQENRGRGYT